This is a list of T cell receptor beta chains from one sample in a study of blood T cell repertoires in COVID-19. Data came from immunoSEQ multiplex PCR; TCRdb stores just in-frame clones and leaves some out. The repertoire consists of about 190,000 clones, with 82% occurring once and the leading ten covering roughly 7.1%. Specimen: peripheral blood. The receptor set was obtained from an older woman with COVID-19, enrolled during active disease. The conserved cysteine and the conserved F or W are not part of the CDR3 here.

>TRBJ1-6|TRBV7-8
ASSRRTGRNSPLH
>TRBJ1-5|TRBV2
ASRPSRLPDSNQPQH
>TRBJ1-2|TRBV2
ASRETVPT
>TRBJ1-2|TRBV19
ASSLPGQGIYGYT
>TRBJ2-1|TRBV5-1
ASSLRLAGGPYNEQF
>TRBJ2-2|TRBV18
ASSPTRTGELF
>TRBJ2-7|TRBV5-5
ASSLHSSYEQY
>TRBJ1-2|TRBV5-1
ASSPARGNYGYT
>TRBJ1-1|TRBV27
ASSPRGSPRTEAF
>TRBJ2-1|TRBV19
ASSGSGYSYNEQF
>TRBJ2-1|TRBV5-4
ASSFAGAAGYNEQF
>TRBJ2-7|TRBV2
ASSGGTGTLYEQY
>TRBJ1-1|TRBV11-3
ASSLGQSNTEAF
>TRBJ2-3|TRBV25-1
ASSARRTLRTDTQY
>TRBJ2-3|TRBV4-2
ASSQDETSGSTDTQY
>TRBJ2-2|TRBV24-1
ATSDPSVDRGSGELF
>TRBJ1-4|TRBV3-1/TRBV3-2
ASSQGGREKLF
>TRBJ2-5|TRBV5-6
ASSFNGIQEETQY
>TRBJ1-3|TRBV7-8
ASSLAGSGGNTIY
>TRBJ2-1|TRBV7-9
ASSSTGNPYNEQF
>TRBJ2-2|TRBV10-3
AISDRTSHTGELF
>TRBJ2-1|TRBV3-1/TRBV3-2
ASSQDSMDSSHYNEQF
>TRBJ2-1|TRBV7-2
ASSLGQATTRRQF
>TRBJ1-1|TRBV4-2
ASSRTGSEAF
>TRBJ1-2|TRBV2
ASSESGINYGYT
>TRBJ2-1|TRBV5-4
ASSLGDRVVNEQF
>TRBJ2-1|TRBV5-4
ASSRKLAGSGGNEQF
>TRBJ1-1|TRBV4-2
ASSLRLLTGGRGNTEAF
>TRBJ1-5|TRBV19
ASSHGGGFQPQH
>TRBJ2-1|TRBV3-1/TRBV3-2
ASSQDIFGLAGHEQF
>TRBJ1-2|TRBV6-1
ASSEAGHGYGYT
>TRBJ1-4|TRBV28
ASSPAGGNEKLF
>TRBJ2-5|TRBV15
ATSRDSRWASGGQETQY
>TRBJ1-2|TRBV2
ASSPAGMDYGYT
>TRBJ2-1|TRBV7-2
ASSSPLGLAGYNEQF
>TRBJ2-5|TRBV5-4
ASSGGTGGKDKTQY
>TRBJ2-2|TRBV5-1
ASSLGLAGANTGELF
>TRBJ2-3|TRBV6-2/TRBV6-3
ASSYSAGSTDTQY
>TRBJ1-4|TRBV23-1
ASSQFPQITNEKLF
>TRBJ2-5|TRBV3-1/TRBV3-2
ASSPGLDLN
>TRBJ1-6|TRBV27
ASSFQTYNSPLH
>TRBJ2-1|TRBV28
ASRRDGHNEQF
>TRBJ2-2|TRBV7-2
ASSLGDRRGGELF
>TRBJ1-4|TRBV7-4
ASSQEGTGGVYSEKLF
>TRBJ1-5|TRBV7-9
ASSLSDRDQPQH
>TRBJ1-6|TRBV27
ASSPRQSPNSPLH
>TRBJ1-4|TRBV25-1
ASSKGGTNEKLF
>TRBJ2-1|TRBV14
ASSQDLVRQGWYNEQF
>TRBJ2-5|TRBV5-6
ASSPWAETQY
>TRBJ1-5|TRBV7-3
ASSLTGSNQPQH
>TRBJ2-1|TRBV7-9
ASIDSGRSYNEQF